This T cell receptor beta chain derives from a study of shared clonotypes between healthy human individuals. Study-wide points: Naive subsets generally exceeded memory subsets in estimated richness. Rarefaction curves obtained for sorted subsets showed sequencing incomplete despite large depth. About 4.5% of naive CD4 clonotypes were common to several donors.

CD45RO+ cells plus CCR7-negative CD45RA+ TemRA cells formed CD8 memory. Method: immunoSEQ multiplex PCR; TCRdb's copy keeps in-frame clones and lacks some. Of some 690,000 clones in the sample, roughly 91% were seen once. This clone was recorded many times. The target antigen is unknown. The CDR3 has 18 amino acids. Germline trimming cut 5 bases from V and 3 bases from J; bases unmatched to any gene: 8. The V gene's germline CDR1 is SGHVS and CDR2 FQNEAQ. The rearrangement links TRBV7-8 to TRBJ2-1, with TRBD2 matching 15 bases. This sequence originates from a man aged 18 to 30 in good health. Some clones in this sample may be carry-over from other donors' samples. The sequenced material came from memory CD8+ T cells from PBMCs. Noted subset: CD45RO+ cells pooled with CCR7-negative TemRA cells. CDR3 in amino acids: CASSRPGTSGRHYNEQFF. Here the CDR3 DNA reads TGTGCCAGCAGCCGTCCCGGGACTAGCGGGAGGCACTACAATGAGCAGTTCTTC.